Following are 27 T cell receptor beta chains from one sample sequenced in a study of CD8+ T cells in alopecia areata. After isolation, RNA underwent reverse transcription to generate cDNA as the sequencing template. Generated by immunoSEQ multiplex PCR, the TCRdb table keeps only in-frame clones and is missing some. Of approximately 180,000 clones listed, 60% are singletons. Treatment specified: oral pan-JAK inhibitor, 5-10 mg twice daily. The sequencing here drew on CD4+ T cells sorted from blood, taken at week 24, from a patient treated with tofacitinib. These receptors originate from a human donor with alopecia areata.

This clone has just a few counts. V is TRBV19 and J is TRBJ2-2, with D perhaps assigned TRBD1 or TRBD2 (6 bases each). Germline V gene sequence: CDR1 LNHDA, CDR2 SQIVND (reference sequence). This CDR3 spans 15 amino acids. The V gene lost 9 bases and the J gene lost 3 bases, with 17 bases spanning the gap. The CDR3 sequence: CASDSWGADTGELFF. As DNA, the CDR3 is TGTGCCAGCGATAGTTGGGGGGCCGACACCGGGGAGCTGTTTTTT.

This clone came up a few times. J is TRBJ2-1 and V is TRBV10-3; 9 bases agree with TRBD2. The CDR3 spans 15 residues. Germline V gene data show CDR1 as ENHRY and CDR2 as SYGVKD. V shed 3 bases, J shed 8 bases, and the junction held 8 bases outside the gene matches. CDR3 sequence: CAISDLAGGSDEQFF. CDR3 DNA: TGTGCCATCAGTGATTTGGCGGGGGGGTCCGATGAGCAGTTCTTC.

The CDR3 DNA is TGTGCCAGCAGCCCCCAGGTGGACGAGCAGTACTTC. Translating it yields CASSPQVDEQYF. The chain uses TRBV11-2 and TRBJ2-7; no clear D gene. This CDR3 is built from 12 residues. V gave up 5 bases and J gave up 5 bases, with 10 bases separating them. CDR1 is SGHAT and CDR2 is FQNNGV in the germline V gene.

The V call is TRBV30, the J call TRBJ1-1; D is unclear. Between the trimmed V and J ends, which lost 2 bases and 0 bases, there was a span of 7 bases. The germline CDR1 and CDR2 sequences are GTSNPN and SVGIG (reference sequence). There are 13 residues in the CDR3. The CDR3 is CAWSQQLNTEAFF. As DNA, the CDR3 is TGTGCCTGGAGTCAACAGTTGAACACTGAAGCTTTCTTT.

Many counts were recorded for this clone. V is TRBV5-6 and J is TRBJ2-3; TRBD1 might be the D (5 bases). There are 15 residues in the CDR3. V was cut by 2 bases and J by 0 bases, with 10 bases left in between. Germline assignment: CDR1 SGHDT and CDR2 YYEEEE. DNA for the CDR3: TGTGCCAGCAGCTTTCAGGGTTGGAGCACAGATACGCAGTATTTT. Protein sequence: CASSFQGWSTDTQYF.

This chain's CDR3 is CASSYGTGHTGELFF. The CDR3 DNA reads TGCGCCAGCAGCTACGGGACAGGTCATACCGGGGAGCTGTTTTTT. The J gene is TRBJ2-2, the V gene TRBV5-1; the match to TRBD1 covers 8 bases. The ends lost 3 bases at V and 5 bases at J; junction bases unmatched: 6. This CDR3 region has 15 residues. The germline gives CDR1 SGHRS, CDR2 YFSETQ.

DNA for the CDR3: TGTGCCAGCAGTTTCAGCGTACGAGATACGCAGTATTTT. Residues: CASSFSVRDTQYF. V gene TRBV27 combines with J gene TRBJ2-3; D is uncertain. Germline V gene lookup returns CDR1 MNHEY and CDR2 SMNVEV (reference sequence). This CDR3 has 13 residues. Trimming took off 3 bases at V and 5 bases at J, with 9 bases between the two ends.

This clone is a singleton in its sample. The rearrangement links TRBV19 to TRBJ1-2; D gene ambiguous. Trimming removed 5 bases at V and 8 bases at J, with 15 bases between. The CDR3 has 13 residues. Germline values: CDR1 LNHDA, CDR2 SQIVND (reference sequence). CDR3 region: CASSAFPDTGYTF. The CDR3 DNA sequence: TGTGCCAGTAGTGCCTTTCCCGACACCGGCTACACCTTC.

The chain employs TRBV9 and TRBJ2-3; either TRBD1 or TRBD2 may supply D (5 bases each). The germline gives CDR1 SGDLS, CDR2 YYNGEE. This CDR3 spans 15 amino acids. Deletions cut 1 base from V and 0 bases from J, with 9 bases between. CDR3 protein: CASSVTGLSTDTQYF. DNA of the CDR3: TGTGCCAGCAGCGTAACGGGGCTTAGCACAGATACGCAGTATTTT.

The CDR3 DNA is TGTGCCAGCAGCTTATCAGGGTCACCCCTCCACTTT. Translating gives CASSLSGSPLHF. The rearrangement uses TRBV7-9 and TRBJ1-6, with D possibly being TRBD1 (5 bases). V lost 2 bases to trimming and J lost 10 bases, with 6 bases between them. The germline gives CDR1 SEHNR, CDR2 FQNEAQ (reference sequence). The CDR3 totals 12 residues.

The chain employs TRBV13 and TRBJ1-5; D not resolved. CDR3 size: 12 residues. Germline loops: CDR1 PRHDT, CDR2 FYEKMQ (reference sequence). Trimming stripped 2 bases from V and 2 bases from J, with 1 base between. CDR3 region: CASSLRNQPQHF. CDR3 sequence (DNA): TGTGCCAGCAGCTTACGCAATCAGCCCCAGCATTTT. Full variable domain (rest looked up from reference TRBV13 and TRBJ1-5): AAGVIQSPRHLIKEKRETATLKCYPIPRHDTVYWYQQGPGQDPQFLISFYEKMQSDKGSIPDRFSAQQFSDYHSELNMSSLELGDSALYFCASSLRNQPQHFGDGTRLSIL.

V is TRBV29-1 and J is TRBJ2-3; 14 nucleotides agree with TRBD2. CDR3 length: 17 residues. V shed 5 bases and J 0 bases; nucleotides not matched to a gene: 7. Germline loops: CDR1 SQVTM, CDR2 ANQGSEA. This chain's CDR3 is CSVNPGLAGASTDTQYF. CDR3 coding DNA: TGCAGCGTTAACCCGGGACTAGCGGGGGCGAGCACAGATACGCAGTATTTT.

This rearrangement joins TRBV7-9 to TRBJ2-2; D remains unclear. The V gene's germline CDR1 is SEHNR and CDR2 FQNEAQ (reference sequence). Trimming pared 7 bases from V and 2 bases from J, leaving 8 bases between. The CDR3 spans 13 residues. The CDR3 DNA reads TGTGCCAGCAATCGGGCCAACACCGGGGAGCTGTTTTTT. This translates into CASNRANTGELFF.

The chain is built from TRBV2 and TRBJ2-1; TRBD1 or TRBD2 may be the D gene (5 bases each). The V gene lost 5 bases and the J gene lost 9 bases, with 17 bases spanning the gap. Germline CDR1 is SNHLY and CDR2 is FYNNEI. CDR3 length equals 14 residues. The CDR3 loop reads CASSRDQTSSEQFF. In DNA, the CDR3 is TGTGCCAGCAGTCGGGACCAGACCTCGAGTGAGCAGTTCTTC.

The chain has TRBV27 and TRBJ2-7; TRBD2 aligns across 8 bases. The J segment lost 6 bases and the V segment lost 8 bases, leaving 9 bases of the junction unmatched. This CDR3 comprises 13 residues. Germline V gene sequence: CDR1 MNHEY, CDR2 SMNVEV (reference sequence). DNA of the CDR3: TGTGCCAGCGGCACGGGACTAGTCGGCGAGCAGTACTTC. Translating it yields CASGTGLVGEQYF.

V usage is TRBV29-1 and J usage is TRBJ1-5, with 10 positions matching TRBD1. CDR1 is SQVTM, CDR2 ANQGSEA, per germline. The CDR3 is 13 residues long. The J segment lost 7 bases and the V segment lost 6 bases, leaving 6 bases of the junction unmatched. CDR3 DNA sequence: TGCAGCGTGAGAGGACAGGGGGAACAGCCCCAGCATTTT. As protein: CSVRGQGEQPQHF. Complete variable domain (other parts from reference TRBV29-1 and TRBJ1-5): SAVISQKPSRDICQRGTSLTIQCQVDSQVTMMFWYRQQPGQSLTLIATANQGSEATYESGFVIDKFPISRPNLTFSTLTVSNMSPEDSSIYLCSVRGQGEQPQHFGDGTRLSIL.

This clone was picked up a small number of times. This chain uses TRBV5-6 with TRBJ2-1, with a weak D call TRBD2 (7 bases). The CDR3 has 16 residues. CDR1 SGHDT and CDR2 YYEEEE come from the germline V gene. Trimming left V 0 bases short and J 7 bases short, with 17 bases between. The DNA for the CDR3 is TGTGCCAGCAGCTTGGTTCCGGGGGGCAGTGTGAATGAGCAGTTCTTC. It yields the protein CASSLVPGGSVNEQFF.

The chain employs TRBV4-2 and TRBJ1-2, with TRBD1 matching 9 bases. Germline CDR1 is LGHNA and CDR2 is YNFKEQ. Trimming took 2 bases from V and 4 from J; bases not matched to a gene: 8. The CDR3 sequence is 16 residues long. This CDR3 is CASSQPTGGSFYGYTF. DNA of the CDR3: TGTGCCAGCAGCCAACCGACAGGGGGATCATTCTATGGCTACACCTTC.

V usage is TRBV4-1 and J usage is TRBJ2-7; D is possibly TRBD1 (5 bases). The CDR3 spans 14 residues. Germline V gene lookup returns CDR1 MGHRA and CDR2 YSYEKL. Trimming left V 0 bases short and J 3 bases short, with 9 bases between. Here the CDR3 reads CASSQEWGSYEQYF. CDR3 DNA sequence: TGCGCCAGCAGCCAAGAGTGGGGCAGCTACGAGCAGTACTTC.

The rearrangement joins TRBV4-3 to TRBJ1-1, with D perhaps matching TRBD1 (5 bases). In germline, CDR1 is LGHNA, CDR2 YSLEER. The length of the CDR3 is 15 residues. V lost 4 bases and J lost 1, with 13 bases in between. The CDR3, as DNA: TGCGCCAGCAGCCTCACAAACACAGGGAACACTGAAGCTTTCTTT. It yields the protein CASSLTNTGNTEAFF.

The genes are TRBV29-1 and TRBJ1-2, with D unclear. Germline CDR1 reads SQVTM; CDR2 reads ANQGSEA. Trimming took 1 base from V and 4 from J, leaving 10 bases between them. The CDR3 is 13 residues long. DNA for the CDR3: TGCAGCGTTGAAGTAGGAAGCGGCTATGGCTACACCTTC. This translates into CSVEVGSGYGYTF.

The chain links TRBV25-1 to TRBJ1-5, with D unresolved. CDR1 is MGHDK, CDR2 SYGVNS, per germline. This CDR3 region has 10 residues. Trimming shortened V by 5 bases and J by 7 bases, and 3 bases separated the two germline ends. The CDR3 nucleotides are TGTGCCAGCAGTAACCAGCCCCAGCATTTT. Its protein is CASSNQPQHF. Full variable domain (outside the CDR3, taken from reference TRBV25-1 and TRBJ1-5): EADIYQTPRYLVIGTGKKITLECSQTMGHDKMYWYQQDPGMELHLIHYSYGVNSTEKGDLSSESTVSRIRTEHFPLTLESARPSHTSQYLCASSNQPQHFGDGTRLSIL.

This clone was recorded only once. The chain recombines TRBV6-5 with TRBJ2-7; D is ambiguous. V lost 6 bases to trimming and J lost 5 bases, with 11 bases between them. The CDR3 has 12 amino acids. Germline V gene sequence: CDR1 MNHEY, CDR2 SVGAGI. CDR3 loop: CASSPSGNEQYF. In nucleotides, the CDR3 is TGTGCCAGCAGCCCCTCGGGTAACGAGCAGTACTTC.

The rearrangement uses TRBV10-3 and TRBJ2-2, with D perhaps matching TRBD1 or TRBD2 (5 bases each). The CDR3 sequence is 18 residues long. V was trimmed by 2 bases and J by 0 bases, leaving 16 bases between them. Germline CDR1 and CDR2: ENHRY and SYGVKD. CDR3 DNA: TGTGCCATCAGTGAGACGGGGACCCTCGGTGCGAACACCGGGGAGCTGTTTTTT. It codes for CAISETGTLGANTGELFF.

The chain has TRBV2 and TRBJ2-7; D gene uncertain. The CDR3 runs to 12 residues. The ends were cut back, 4 bases at V and 4 bases at J, with 8 bases in the middle. Looked up from germline, CDR1 is SNHLY and CDR2 is FYNNEI. The CDR3: CASSAGDYEQYF. The CDR3 coding sequence is TGTGCCAGCAGTGCCGGAGATTACGAGCAGTACTTC.

Only one count was recorded for this clone. This chain links TRBV6-5 with TRBJ2-1; no firm D call. CDR1 is MNHEY and CDR2 is SVGAGI in the germline V gene. The CDR3 runs to 11 residues. Trimming took 7 bases from V and 9 from J, leaving 10 bases between them. In DNA form, the CDR3 reads TGTGCCAGCACGTTTCTCAGTGAGCAGTTCTTC. Protein: CASTFLSEQFF.

V is TRBV19 and J is TRBJ1-1, with 8 bases matching TRBD1. J gave up 7 bases and V 3 bases, and 19 bases lay outside the gene matches. Per the germline V gene, CDR1 is LNHDA and CDR2 is SQIVND (reference sequence). CDR3 length equals 18 residues. The CDR3 DNA sequence: TGTGCCAGTAGTATCTACCGGGACAGGTCCCTCACAACGGGTGAAGCTTTCTTT. This encodes CASSIYRDRSLTTGEAFF.